This T cell receptor (beta chain) is from a study of cytomegalovirus exposure and HLA in healthy donors. Study-level background: The same platform was used for the 100 to 150 validation repertoires and the roughly 720 first-cohort repertoires, a later analysis reported. Study-level results: A few chains tied to CMV proved CMV antigen-specific in vitro. Within the approximately 120 validation repertoires, first-cohort TCR clusters tended to co-occur, according to a later analysis. Cytomegalovirus association was listed for 150 to 200 TCR beta chains.

The CDR3 is 14 amino acids. Germline V lookup: CDR1 MNHNS, CDR2 SASEGT. Losses at the gene ends were 7 bases for V and 2 bases for J; bases not matched to a gene: 7. This table comes from immunoSEQ multiplex PCR, and its TCRdb copy is limited to in-frame clones, with some not included. Of some 100,000 clones listed, less than 90% were seen once; the top ten hold less than 4.5%. A word on this clone: The antigen remains undetermined.

The material sequenced was PBMCs. V usage is TRBV6-1 and J usage is TRBJ2-7; 8 nucleotides align to TRBD2. The receptor was derived from a man in his late teens or twenties in good health and CMV-seropositive. Written as DNA, the CDR3 is TGTGCCAGCACCAAAAGCGGGGGCGCCTACGAGCAGTACTTC. Translated: CASTKSGGAYEQYF.